The 9 T cell receptor beta chains below come from one sample, sequenced in a study of T cell responses to AZD1222 COVID-19 vaccine. Profiled with immunoSEQ multiplex PCR; TCRdb holds only in-frame clones, not every one. This table has 95,000 to 150,000 clones, under 90% appearing once. This sample comprised peripheral blood, obtained on day 0 of AZD1222 vaccination. The receptor set was obtained from an adult in good health.

The V and J genes are TRBV5-6 and TRBJ1-5; D is unresolved. V was clipped by 9 bases and J by 0 bases, with 19 bases between them. The CDR3 length is 16 residues. Germline lookup yields CDR1 SGHDT and CDR2 YYEEEE. The CDR3 protein is CATKQRRRDSNQPQHF. For the CDR3, the DNA is TGTGCCACCAAACAGAGGCGCCGAGATAGCAATCAGCCCCAGCATTTT.

The chain uses TRBV7-2 and TRBJ2-2; D call uncertain. CDR3 size: 16 residues. The V gene's germline CDR1 is SGHTA and CDR2 FQGNSA. V lost 1 base, J lost 0 bases, and 9 bases lay in between. In DNA, the CDR3 is TGTGCCAGCAGCTTAGTGGCTGGAACGAACACCGGGGAGCTGTTTTTT. Its protein product is CASSLVAGTNTGELFF.

This clone was observed a single time. The chain's CDR3 is CSASSMGDTIYF. The DNA of the CDR3 is TGCAGTGCTAGTAGTATGGGGGACACCATATATTTT. V gene TRBV20-1 combines with J gene TRBJ1-3; maybe TRBD1 (5 bases). V was shortened by 3 bases and J by 8 bases, with 11 bases between the two germline ends. Germline values: CDR1 DFQATT, CDR2 SNEGSKA (reference sequence). The CDR3 runs to 12 residues.

This rearrangement joins TRBV28 to TRBJ2-7; 7 bases map to TRBD2. Trimming at V came to 11 bases and at J to 6 bases, leaving 10 bases not matched to a gene. The CDR3 covers 12 residues. Germline V CDR1 and CDR2: MDHEN, SYDVKM. CDR3 protein: CAGEGNSGEQYF. Written as DNA, the CDR3 is TGTGCCGGGGAGGGAAATTCCGGCGAGCAGTACTTC.

This sequence joins TRBV28 and TRBJ2-7; 8 bases agree with TRBD2. The CDR3 is made up of 14 amino acids. V lost 5 bases, J lost 4 bases, and 7 bases stayed unmatched. CDR1 is MDHEN, CDR2 SYDVKM, per germline. CDR3 nucleotides: TGTGCCAGCAGTCCAAGCGGGAGATCGTACGAGCAGTACTTC. It codes for CASSPSGRSYEQYF.

The chain couples TRBV18 to TRBJ2-2; the D gene is possibly TRBD2 (5 bases). V was shortened by 4 bases and J by 5 bases, with 8 bases between the two germline ends. The CDR3 consists of 13 residues. Germline lookup yields CDR1 KGHSH and CDR2 LQKENI. CDR3 sequence: CASSHSGTGELFF. The CDR3 DNA follows: TGTGCCAGCTCACACTCGGGGACCGGGGAGCTGTTTTTT.

The chain joins TRBV3-1 (or the pseudogene TRBV3-2) to TRBJ2-3, with 8 bases aligning to TRBD2. This CDR3 region has 15 residues. The germline CDR1 and CDR2 sequences are LGHDT and YNNKEL (reference sequence). The V and J ends lost 3 bases and 5 bases, in that order; junction bases with no gene match: 7. The CDR3 sequence is CASSHTGGQKDTQYF. Written as DNA, the CDR3 is TGTGCCAGCAGCCACACGGGGGGGCAAAAAGATACGCAGTATTTT.

V and J are TRBV19 and TRBJ1-5, with a weak D call TRBD1 (6 bases). Germline-derived CDR1 and CDR2 are LNHDA and SQIVND (reference sequence). Trimming cost V 5 bases and J 5 bases, with 7 bases left between them. CDR3 length equals 12 residues. The CDR3 here is CASSGGYQPQHF. In DNA form, the CDR3 reads TGTGCCAGTAGTGGGGGCTATCAGCCCCAGCATTTT.

The V and J genes are TRBV7-2 and TRBJ2-7, with D possibly TRBD1 on 5 matching bases. CDR1 and CDR2 from the germline V gene are SGHTA and FQGNSA. The CDR3 is 12 amino acids. V was pared by 3 bases and J by 3 bases, with 6 bases between. This CDR3 reads CASSFRGYEQYF. The CDR3 DNA reads as TGTGCCAGCAGCTTTAGGGGCTACGAGCAGTACTTC.